Below, 27 T cell receptor beta chains from the same sample are listed, as sequenced in a study of blood T cell repertoires in COVID-19 (dated by TCRdb to 2019 to 2021). Receptors were amplified or captured by the immunoSEQ multiplex PCR assay. TCRdb retrieved this table from immuneACCESS and kept in-frame rearrangements only. Not all clones are present; in checked studies, unresolved V genes account for under half, and no reason is known for the remainder. Here the sample has 200,000 to 250,000 clones; about 85% occur a single time. In total, the top ten clones hold 15% to 20% of the sample. Source material: peripheral blood. These receptors were obtained from an elderly woman with active or convalescent COVID-19.

This clone has only one observation. The genes are TRBV21-1 and TRBJ1-4; the table's D call TRBD1 went unverified against the DNA. TRBV21-1 is a pseudogene. This CDR3 contains 16 residues. The CDR3 protein is CASSDSPGQGDEKLFF. CDR3 in DNA: TGTGCCAGCAGCGATTCCCCGGGACAGGGTGATGAAAAACTGTTTTTT.

V usage is TRBV5-1 and J usage is TRBJ2-1, with a possible D match to TRBD2 (6 bases). The CDR3 consists of 16 residues. Germline V gene sequence: CDR1 SGHRS, CDR2 YFSETQ. The V gene lost 4 bases and the J gene lost 0 bases, with 14 bases spanning the gap. The CDR3 bases are TGCGCCAGCAGCGGACTAAGTAGCGCCTCCTACAATGAGCAGTTCTTC. Its protein is CASSGLSSASYNEQFF.

V gene TRBV7-8 combines with J gene TRBJ1-2; 9 bases line up with TRBD1. V was pared by 5 bases and J by 5 bases, with 18 bases of the junction left unmatched. CDR3 length: 18 residues. CDR1 is SGHVS, CDR2 FQNEAQ, per germline. CDR3 sequence (DNA): TGTGCCAGCAGCCCCACGGGGTCCCTGGGACAGGGAACTTATGGCTACACCTTC. Protein sequence: CASSPTGSLGQGTYGYTF.

In nucleotides, the CDR3 is TGTGCCAGCAGTTTGCATCGAGGTCAATTTCAGCCCCAGCATTTT. Amino acid sequence: CASSLHRGQFQPQHF. The rearrangement uses TRBV28 and TRBJ1-5; the D is unclear. CDR1 MDHEN and CDR2 SYDVKM come from the germline V gene. CDR3 length: 15 amino acids. V dropped 3 bases and J dropped 6 bases, with 15 bases sitting between them. Combining the CDR3 with reference TRBV28 and TRBJ1-5 gives the whole variable domain DVKVTQSSRYLVKRTGEKVFLECVQDMDHENMFWYRQDPGLGLRLIYFSYDVKMKEKGDIPEGYSVSREKKERFSLILESASTNQTSMYLCASSLHRGQFQPQHFGDGTRLSIL.

This clone was observed a handful of times. The genes are TRBV29-1 and TRBJ1-5; perhaps TRBD1 as D (5 bases). This CDR3 region has 17 residues. The germline gives CDR1 SQVTM, CDR2 ANQGSEA. Trimming removed 3 bases at V and 1 base at J, with 19 bases between. The CDR3, as DNA: TGCAGCGTTGAGCCCCCCAAGGGGAGGGAAAGCAATCAGCCCCAGCATTTT. Protein product: CSVEPPKGRESNQPQHF.

In its sample, this clone was seen a few times. The genes are TRBV7-9 and TRBJ1-1; 7 positions match TRBD1. V lost 4 bases to trimming and J lost 8 bases; unmatched junction nucleotides: 16. Germline lookup yields CDR1 SEHNR and CDR2 FQNEAQ (reference sequence). The CDR3 extends over 16 amino acids. DNA of the CDR3: TGTGCCAGCAGCTCACCCAATACAGGGGCGAGAATCGAAGCTTTCTTT. It specifies CASSSPNTGARIEAFF.

The gene calls are TRBV5-1 and TRBJ2-3; TRBD2 aligns across 8 bases. The germline gives CDR1 SGHRS, CDR2 YFSETQ. The V gene end was trimmed by 0 bases and the J gene end by 7 bases; junction bases not matched to a gene: 7. This CDR3 has 15 amino acids. CDR3 nucleotides: TGCGCCAGCAGCTTGGTACGGGAGGGGACATATACGCAGTATTTT. Encoded protein: CASSLVREGTYTQYF.

The chain carries TRBV19 and TRBJ2-7; D ambiguous. V was pared by 1 base and J by 0 bases, with 10 bases between. CDR3 length: 15 amino acids. Germline V gives CDR1 LNHDA, CDR2 SQIVND (reference sequence). The chain's CDR3 is CASSIGDSSSYEQYF. The CDR3 DNA follows: TGTGCCAGTAGTATAGGTGACTCAAGCTCCTACGAGCAGTACTTC.

The genes are TRBV7-2 and TRBJ2-2, with 7 bases that match TRBD2. Trimming removed 5 bases from V and 4 bases from J; junction bases left unmatched: 10. Looked up from germline, CDR1 is SGHTA and CDR2 is FQGNSA. The CDR3 covers 16 residues. The CDR3 DNA reads as TGTGCCAGCAGCGGGCCTGCGGGAGCCGTCACCGGGGAGCTGTTTTTT. It is translated as CASSGPAGAVTGELFF. Variable domain in full (rest from reference TRBV7-2 and TRBJ2-2): GAGVSQSPSNKVTEKGKDVELRCDPISGHTALYWYRQSLGQGLEFLIYFQGNSAPDKSGLPSDRFSAERTGGSVSTLTIQRTQQEDSAVYLCASSGPAGAVTGELFFGEGSRLTVL.

V gene TRBV3-1 (or the pseudogene TRBV3-2) combines with J gene TRBJ1-2; D gene uncertain. The CDR3 is 14 residues long. Trimming removed 2 bases at V and 7 bases at J, with 14 bases between. Germline CDR1 is LGHDT and CDR2 is YNNKEL (reference sequence). CDR3 DNA: TGTGCCAGCAGCCAACCTCGAGGGAAGGGTGGCTACACCTTC. Translating it yields CASSQPRGKGGYTF.

CDR3 DNA sequence: TGTGCCAGCAGTTACCGGACAGAGAATGGCTACACCTTC. Residues: CASSYRTENGYTF. The chain has TRBV6-2 or TRBV6-3 and TRBJ1-2; D perhaps matches TRBD1 (6 bases). The CDR3 covers 13 residues. Germline loops: CDR1 MNHEY, CDR2 SVGEGT. Trimming removed 2 bases at V and 6 bases at J, with 10 bases between.

This chain uses TRBV30 with TRBJ2-7, with TRBD1 as a possible D gene (6 bases). The ends were cut back, 2 bases at V and 3 bases at J, with 11 bases in the middle. This CDR3 has 13 residues. In germline, CDR1 is GTSNPN, CDR2 SVGIG (reference sequence). CDR3 loop: CAWSYGTLYEQYF. For the CDR3, the DNA is TGTGCCTGGAGTTACGGGACACTCTACGAGCAGTACTTC.

CDR3: CASSPSQDRGHGYTF. As DNA, the CDR3 is TGTGCCAGCTCACCGTCCCAGGACAGGGGGCATGGCTACACCTTC. The chain links TRBV18 to TRBJ1-2; 11 bases align to TRBD1. The V gene end was trimmed by 3 bases and the J gene end by 6 bases; junction bases not matched to a gene: 6. Looked up from germline, CDR1 is KGHSH and CDR2 is LQKENI. The CDR3 is 15 residues long.

This clone was recorded a few times. The chain joins TRBV30 to TRBJ1-2; 8 bases match TRBD1. CDR1 is GTSNPN and CDR2 is SVGIG in the germline V gene (reference sequence). Trimming took 5 bases from V and 6 from J; bases not matched to a gene: 8. This CDR3 has 13 amino acids. The CDR3 DNA is TGTGCCTGGTACCGGGACAGGCCTCATGGCTACACCTTC. It encodes CAWYRDRPHGYTF.

This clone was picked up a small number of times. The CDR3 DNA sequence: TGTGCCAGCAGCCGTGGGGCTTTGGAGCCCCAGCATTTT. Its protein product is CASSRGALEPQHF. The rearrangement uses TRBV7-3 and TRBJ1-5, with TRBD1 as a possible D gene (5 bases). The length of the CDR3 is 13 residues. Germline V lookup: CDR1 SGHTA, CDR2 FQGTGA. With 5 bases removed from V and 8 bases from J, the gap between germline ends came to 13 bases.

The chain couples TRBV5-5 to TRBJ1-2; TRBD1 is a possible D gene (5 bases). Trimming pared 5 bases from V and 5 bases from J, leaving 13 bases between. In germline, CDR1 is SGHKS, CDR2 YYEKEE (reference sequence). The CDR3 sequence is 13 residues long. The CDR3 nucleotides read TGTGCCAGCAGTTTTCAGGGCGGATATGGCTACACCTTC. Translation gives CASSFQGGYGYTF.

This clone showed up just once. Other DNA sequences from this sample encode an identical CDR3 as well. J is TRBJ2-3 and V is TRBV9; 7 bases agree with TRBD2. The CDR3 consists of 15 residues. The V segment lost 4 bases and the J segment 2 bases; nucleotides outside the gene matches: 7. Germline V gene lookup returns CDR1 SGDLS and CDR2 YYNGEE. The CDR3 nucleotides read TGTGCCAGCAGCCCCAGCGGGACCGACACAGATACGCAGTATTTT. Protein sequence: CASSPSGTDTDTQYF. The whole variable domain, filled in from reference TRBV9 and TRBJ2-3, reads DSGVTQTPKHLITATGQRVTLRCSPRSGDLSVYWYQQSLDQGLQFLIQYYNGEERAKGNILERFSAQQFPDLHSELNLSSLELGDSALYFCASSPSGTDTDTQYFGPGTRLTVL.

This clone came up once. The rearrangement links TRBV3-1 (or the pseudogene TRBV3-2) to TRBJ2-1, with 9 bases that match TRBD2. V lost 4 bases, J lost 8 bases, and 3 bases stayed unmatched. Per germline, CDR1 LGHDT and CDR2 YNNKEL (reference sequence). The CDR3 spans 13 residues. CDR3 sequence: CASSLRGGYEQFF. The CDR3 nucleotides are TGTGCCAGCAGCCTGCGGGGGGGCTATGAGCAGTTCTTC.

Only one count was recorded for this clone. This chain links TRBV11-3 with TRBJ1-1, with TRBD1 as a possible D gene (6 bases). CDR3 size: 17 residues. Germline CDR1 is SGHNT and CDR2 is YENEEA. V was cut by 1 base and J by 0 bases, with 15 bases left in between. This CDR3 reads CASSLGPAGAMNTEAFF. The CDR3 coding sequence is TGTGCCAGCAGCTTAGGCCCGGCGGGGGCCATGAACACTGAAGCTTTCTTT.

V gene TRBV15 combines with J gene TRBJ2-2, with D hard to call. The CDR3 sequence is 16 residues long. Germline-derived CDR1 and CDR2 are LNHNV and YYDKDF (reference sequence). V lost 1 base and J 1 base, leaving 10 bases between the germline ends. The CDR3, as DNA: TGTGCCACCAGCAGAGCCCGCCTCGGGAACACCGGGGAGCTGTTTTTT. It yields the protein CATSRARLGNTGELFF.

The chain combines TRBV2 with TRBJ1-6; 7 nucleotides match TRBD1. CDR1 and CDR2 (germline): SNHLY, FYNNEI. The J segment lost 7 bases and the V segment lost 6 bases, leaving 9 bases of the junction unmatched. The CDR3 is 15 residues long. The chain's CDR3 is CASRLLDRKNSPLHF. CDR3 bases: TGTGCCAGCAGACTCCTGGACAGGAAAAATTCACCCCTCCACTTT. Based on the CDR3 plus reference TRBV2 and TRBJ1-6, the full variable domain is EPEVTQTPSHQVTQMGQEVILRCVPISNHLYFYWYRQILGQKVEFLVSFYNNEISEKSEIFDDQFSVERPDGSNFTLKIRSTKLEDSAMYFCASRLLDRKNSPLHFGNGTRLTVT.

The V call is TRBV18, the J call TRBJ2-3; 9 bases line up with TRBD1. This CDR3 has 14 amino acids. Germline V gene lookup returns CDR1 KGHSH and CDR2 LQKENI. V lost 8 bases and J lost 3; bases outside the gene matches: 6. For the CDR3, the DNA is TGTGCCAGCACCCGGACAGGGGCAACAGATACGCAGTATTTT. Translation gives CASTRTGATDTQYF.

This chain connects TRBV9 to TRBJ1-6; weak D call: TRBD1 (5 bases). Germline loops: CDR1 SGDLS, CDR2 YYNGEE. CDR3 length: 10 residues. Trimming took 7 bases from V and 10 from J, leaving 6 bases between them. This CDR3 is CASGGSPLHF. The DNA of the CDR3 is TGTGCCAGCGGGGGGTCACCCCTCCACTTT.

V usage is TRBV5-1 and J usage is TRBJ1-1; D is perhaps TRBD1 (6 bases). The CDR3 extends over 16 amino acids. V gave up 1 base and J gave up 4 bases, with 17 bases separating them. From germline, CDR1 is SGHRS and CDR2 YFSETQ. The CDR3 DNA reads TGCGCCAGCAGCTTGTTGCCCACAGGGTCCGTCACTGAAGCTTTCTTT. Protein product: CASSLLPTGSVTEAFF.

The chain couples TRBV6-2 or TRBV6-3 to TRBJ2-1; the match to TRBD2 covers 10 bases. The junction had 18 bases not matched to a gene; V was cut back by 6 bases and J by 7 bases. This CDR3 region has 18 residues. CDR1 is MNHEY and CDR2 is SVGEGT in the germline V gene. CDR3 region: CASSHGQLTLAGENEQFF. For the CDR3, the DNA is TGTGCCAGCAGCCATGGACAGCTTACGCTAGCGGGGGAAAATGAGCAGTTCTTC.

This clone was observed a handful of times. The chain employs TRBV28 and TRBJ1-2; D possibly corresponds to TRBD1 (6 bases). CDR3 size: 18 residues. V was trimmed by 7 bases and J by 4 bases, leaving 28 bases between them. CDR1 and CDR2 from the germline V gene are MDHEN and SYDVKM. DNA for the CDR3: TGTGCCAGCACCCGAGGGCGGAAATTGGGGGGGGGCCTCTATGGCTACACCTTC. Translating gives CASTRGRKLGGGLYGYTF.

Only a few counts were recorded for this clone. The chain has TRBV7-6 and TRBJ2-2; TRBD2 agrees at 8 bases. Germline assignment: CDR1 SGHVS and CDR2 FNYEAQ. The ends lost 1 base at V and 6 bases at J; junction bases unmatched: 4. This CDR3 comprises 15 residues. Here the CDR3 DNA reads TGTGCCAGCAGCTTAGGCGGTAGCGGGGCCGGGGAGCTGTTTTTT. Protein product: CASSLGGSGAGELFF.